The clone carrying this T cell receptor beta chain was seen only a few times. Profiled with immunoSEQ multiplex PCR; TCRdb holds only in-frame clones, not every one. The sample yields about 81,000 clones, around 88% seen once. The source of the sample is a study of blood T cell repertoires in COVID-19. The J segment lost 3 bases and the V segment lost 5 bases, leaving 4 bases of the junction unmatched. CDR3 length: 14 amino acids. Germline V gives CDR1 SGHDN, CDR2 FVKESK. The receptor was isolated from a woman at least 80 years old with acute or convalescent COVID-19. Input material: peripheral blood. The genes are TRBV14 and TRBJ1-5; 7 nucleotides align to TRBD1. The chain's CDR3 is CASSEQGFNQPQHF. For the CDR3, the DNA is TGTGCCAGCAGCGAACAGGGGTTCAATCAGCCCCAGCATTTT.